Presented here are 9 T cell receptor beta chains from one specimen sequenced in a study of OX40 agonist ivuxolimab in advanced cancers. This table comes from immunoSEQ multiplex PCR, and its TCRdb copy is limited to in-frame clones, with some not included. The data show some 99,000 clones, around 83% seen once. The material sequenced was CD4+ or CD8+ T cells sorted from blood, taken in a trial of the OX40 agonist ivuxolimab. These receptor sequences come from an adult with an advanced solid tumor such as melanoma, head and neck, liver or kidney cancer.

As DNA, the CDR3 is TGTGCCAGCAGCCTACTCACCGGGGAGCTGTTTTTT. Its translation is CASSLLTGELFF. The chain recombines TRBV7-9 with TRBJ2-2; D gene uncertain. Germline V gene sequence: CDR1 SEHNR, CDR2 FQNEAQ (reference sequence). V lost 5 bases and J 4 bases, leaving 5 bases between the germline ends. The CDR3 is 12 amino acids.

J is TRBJ2-5 and V is TRBV7-2; the D gene could be TRBD1 or TRBD2 (6 bases each). Germline V CDR1 and CDR2: SGHTA, FQGNSA. The CDR3 sequence is 17 residues long. The ends were cut back, 1 base at V and 6 bases at J, with 21 bases in the middle. The CDR3 DNA follows: TGTGCCAGCAGCTTAGTAGGGGGGCTGGGGGGCCCACAGACCCAGTACTTC. Translating gives CASSLVGGLGGPQTQYF.

The J gene is TRBJ1-2, the V gene TRBV5-8; D not resolved. The CDR3 has 13 amino acids. Trimming removed 1 base at V and 2 bases at J, with 6 bases between. CDR1 and CDR2 (germline): SGHTS, YDEGEE. The chain's CDR3 is CASSLRRNYGYTF. The CDR3 nucleotides are TGTGCCAGCAGCTTGAGGAGAAACTATGGCTACACCTTC.

V gene TRBV15 combines with J gene TRBJ2-7, with TRBD1 as a possible D gene (5 bases). There are 16 residues in the CDR3. V lost 0 bases, J lost 5 bases, and 17 bases lay in between. CDR1 and CDR2 from the germline V gene are LNHNV and YYDKDF (reference sequence). CDR3: CATSRDSGQGEDEQYF. CDR3 coding DNA: TGTGCCACCAGCAGAGATAGTGGGCAGGGCGAGGACGAGCAGTACTTC.

The chain couples TRBV5-1 to TRBJ2-1, with a possible D match to TRBD2 (6 bases). V lost 2 bases to trimming and J lost 9 bases, with 12 bases between them. The CDR3 loop spans 13 amino acids. Germline CDR1 reads SGHRS; CDR2 reads YFSETQ. The CDR3 here is CASSFSNGGEQFF. For the CDR3, the DNA is TGCGCCAGCAGCTTCTCTAACGGGGGTGAGCAGTTCTTC.

This chain links TRBV5-5 with TRBJ1-1; D possibly corresponds to TRBD1 (5 bases). CDR3 size: 14 residues. In germline, CDR1 is SGHKS, CDR2 YYEKEE (reference sequence). The V gene lost 0 bases and the J gene lost 2 bases, with 8 bases spanning the gap. The CDR3 here is CASSLGTSNTEAFF. In DNA, the CDR3 is TGTGCCAGCAGCTTGGGGACAAGCAACACTGAAGCTTTCTTT.

This clone was seen once. J is TRBJ2-7 and V is TRBV6-5; 9 bases align to TRBD1. After removal of 8 bases from V and 0 bases from J, the junction contained 5 bases not matched to a gene. The CDR3 is 14 amino acids. Germline V CDR1 and CDR2: MNHEY, SVGAGI. CDR3 coding DNA: TGTGCCAGCGACGGACAGGGGAGCTCCTACGAGCAGTACTTC. Amino acids: CASDGQGSSYEQYF.

The chain has TRBV5-1 and TRBJ1-2; D not resolved. V lost 4 bases and J 8 bases, leaving 15 bases between the germline ends. From germline, CDR1 is SGHRS and CDR2 YFSETQ. The CDR3 totals 13 residues. DNA of the CDR3: TGCGCCAGCAGCCCGGATACGGTGGGAGGCTACACCTTC. Its protein is CASSPDTVGGYTF.

The chain combines TRBV10-3 with TRBJ2-7; no reliable D call. Germline values: CDR1 ENHRY, CDR2 SYGVKD. V shed 9 bases and J shed 6 bases, with 18 bases lying between them. This CDR3 contains 13 residues. The CDR3 is CAITPSPDTEQYF. The CDR3 nucleotides are TGTGCCATTACCCCAAGTCCAGATACCGAGCAGTACTTC.